A single sample gave rise to the 2 T cell receptor beta chains below, sequenced in a study of T-cell memory formation after mild COVID-19. TCRdb re-derived calls from the 5' RACE reads in MiXCR, one entry per CDR3 protein. The sample has 34,000 or so distinct CDR3 sequences, 7.7% seen once. Sequencing was carried out using PBMCs or a T cell subset sorted from them (not recorded which). The receptor set was obtained from a man aged 18 to 29 who had mild COVID-19 (a few samples of this study predate the infection). Cell type and time point are not known.

This clonotype was seen at least ten times. The rearrangement links TRBV12-3 or TRBV12-4 to TRBJ2-7; 8 bases align to TRBD2. This CDR3 spans 14 amino acids. The ends lost 7 bases at V and 4 bases at J; junction bases unmatched: 9. CDR3 sequence reads: CASNQGPGGYEQYF. CDR3 coding DNA: TGTGCCAGCAACCAAGGGCCGGGAGGGTACGAGCAGTACTTC.

Worth noting for this clonotype: One base away lies a much larger clone, so this may be a sequencing read error. The J gene is TRBJ1-1, the V gene TRBV5-1, with D unclear. The CDR3 is made up of 15 amino acids. CDR1 is SGHRS, CDR2 YFSETQ, per germline. Trimming left V 0 bases short and J 0 bases short, with 9 bases between. CDR3 protein: CASSLAGVMNTEAFF. The CDR3 bases are TGCGCCAGCAGCTTGGCCGGCGTGATGAACACTGAAGCTTTCTTT.